The 26 T cell receptor beta chains given below trace back to one sample, sequenced in a study of molecular identifiers for immune sequencing clone quantification. MiXCR was run by TCRdb on the PCR reads, yielding one entry per CDR3 protein. Of about 100,000 distinct CDR3 sequences detected, over 30% appear once; the ten largest clones hold less than 5%. The sample was naive CD8+ T cells from blood, with Jurkat cell RNA spiked in. Subset reported: FACS-sorted CD8+CD4-CCR7+CD45RA+ naive T cells. The receptors were gathered from a human donor in good health. Some libraries in this study had Jurkat cell RNA spiked in.

As for this clonotype: An end of the junction does not agree with germline; a read error may underlie this. The chain links TRBV3-1 to TRBJ2-3, with a tentative D call TRBD1 (5 bases). The germline gives CDR1 LGHDT, CDR2 YNNKEL (reference sequence). The CDR3 runs to 19 residues. The CDR3 DNA sequence: TGTGCCAGCAGCCACCAAGATTCTTGGAAGGGGCGGACCACAGCTACGCAGTATTTT. This gives the protein CASSHQDSWKGRTTATQYF.

Comment on this clonotype: A single base separates this from a much larger clone, so it may be a read error. The rearrangement uses TRBV7-2 and TRBJ2-3, with D uncertain. Germline-derived CDR1 and CDR2 are SGHTA and FQGNSA. This CDR3 is 15 amino acids long. Trimming pared 5 bases from V and 1 base from J, leaving 13 bases between. CDR3 amino acids: CASSIRAPGTDTQYF. In nucleotides, the CDR3 is TGTGCCAGCAGCATAAGGGCGCCGGGCACAGATACGCAGTATTTT.

Concerning this clonotype: At one end, the junction sequence differs from germline, possibly due to a read error. The DNA for the CDR3 is TGCAGCGTTGGGGCAGAGACTGGAATCACCATATATTTT. Its protein product is CSVGAETGITIYF. The chain joins TRBV29-1 to TRBJ1-3; D gene ambiguous. CDR3 length: 13 amino acids. Per germline, CDR1 SQVTM and CDR2 ANQGSEA.

The chain has TRBV27 and TRBJ2-3; 7 bases agree with TRBD1. CDR3 length equals 11 residues. V lost 7 bases and J lost 9; bases outside the gene matches: 4. Germline V gives CDR1 MNHEY, CDR2 SMNVEV (reference sequence). The CDR3 sequence is CASTTGQTQYF. Written as DNA, the CDR3 is TGTGCCAGCACGACAGGGCAGACGCAGTATTTT.

This clonotype has a count of ten or more. The chain couples TRBV28 to TRBJ2-3, with 13 bases fitting TRBD2. V gave up 5 bases and J gave up 2 bases; unmatched junction bases: 4. Germline V lookup: CDR1 MDHEN, CDR2 SYDVKM. This CDR3 has 16 amino acids. The CDR3 here is CASSGTSGNPTDTQYF. The CDR3 region has the DNA TGTGCCAGCAGTGGGACTAGCGGGAATCCCACAGATACGCAGTATTTT.

The chain joins TRBV5-3 to TRBJ2-3; 12 bases map to TRBD1. TRBV5-3 is classed as an ORF, of uncertain function. The CDR3 extends over 15 amino acids. V shed 8 bases and J 5 bases; nucleotides not matched to a gene: 9. The CDR3 coding sequence is TGTGCCAGCAGCCAGGGACAGGGGGCAAAAGATACGCAGTATTTT. Translating it yields CASSQGQGAKDTQYF.

The J gene is TRBJ2-1, the V gene TRBV15, with D perhaps being TRBD1 or TRBD2 (5 bases each). The V end was cut by 5 bases, the J end by 9 bases, with 11 bases between. The CDR3 extends over 12 amino acids. The germline gives CDR1 LNHNV, CDR2 YYDKDF (reference sequence). For the CDR3, the DNA is TGTGCCACCAGCGGGGACGCGGGTGAGCAGTTCTTC. It codes for CATSGDAGEQFF.

As regards this clonotype: Compared with germline, one end of the junction differs, possibly owing to a read error. This sequence joins TRBV3-1 and TRBJ2-2; tentative D call: TRBD2 (5 bases). The CDR3 contains 16 residues. The germline gives CDR1 LGHDT, CDR2 YNNKEL (reference sequence). This CDR3 reads CASSQDGSRNTGELYF. CDR3 bases: TGTGCCAGCAGCCAAGATGGTTCCAGGAACACCGGGGAGCTGTATTTT.

There are many counts of this clonotype. CDR3 protein: CASSSSTGPGANVLTF. CDR3 DNA: TGTGCCAGCAGTTCCTCAACAGGGCCTGGGGCCAACGTCCTGACTTTC. V usage is TRBV9 and J usage is TRBJ2-6; D might be TRBD1 (6 bases). The CDR3 loop spans 16 amino acids. Deletions cut 5 bases from V and 2 bases from J, with 14 bases between. The germline gives CDR1 SGDLS, CDR2 YYNGEE.

This clonotype occurred many times. The chain recombines TRBV28 with TRBJ2-7, with 9 bases identical to TRBD1. Per germline, CDR1 MDHEN and CDR2 SYDVKM. Germline trimming cut 7 bases from V and 2 bases from J; bases unmatched to any gene: 6. This CDR3 region has 14 residues. This CDR3 is CASTYRGLTYEQYF. CDR3 nucleotides: TGTGCCAGCACTTACAGGGGGCTAACCTACGAGCAGTACTTC.

J is TRBJ2-7 and V is TRBV10-3; the match to TRBD1 covers 10 bases. Germline V gene lookup returns CDR1 ENHRY and CDR2 SYGVKD. The CDR3 sequence is 14 residues long. The V gene end was trimmed by 4 bases and the J gene end by 7 bases; junction bases not matched to a gene: 7. The CDR3 loop is CAISGPGQGTEQYF. CDR3 DNA sequence: TGTGCCATCAGTGGGCCGGGACAGGGGACGGAGCAGTACTTC.

Comment on this clonotype: A much larger clonotype is one base distant, so this may be a read error. It is likely a read error, because the conserved phenylalanine at the end of the CDR3 is missing. The V call is TRBV25-1, the J call TRBJ2-7, with 8 positions matching TRBD1. V was pared by 0 bases and J by 6 bases, with 7 bases of the junction left unmatched. This CDR3 is 15 amino acids long. Germline loops: CDR1 MGHDK, CDR2 SYGVNS. The CDR3 region is CASSEYKQDRAEQYL. The CDR3 coding sequence is TGTGCCAGCAGTGAATATAAACAGGACAGGGCCGAGCAGTACCTC.

This clonotype was counted ten times or more. V usage is TRBV27 and J usage is TRBJ1-1; a weak D match, TRBD1 (5 bases). This CDR3 spans 14 amino acids. Germline assignment: CDR1 MNHEY and CDR2 SMNVEV (reference sequence). Trimming removed 5 bases at V and 4 bases at J, with 14 bases between. CDR3 DNA: TGTGCCAGCAGTCTCCAGGGTTCAGGCACTGAAGCTTTCTTT. The encoded protein is CASSLQGSGTEAFF.

V is TRBV7-2 and J is TRBJ1-1; D is perhaps TRBD1 (5 bases). With 8 bases removed from V and 8 bases from J, the gap between germline ends came to 15 bases. Per germline, CDR1 SGHTA and CDR2 FQGNSA. This CDR3 contains 12 residues. The CDR3: CASRSPGAEAFF. DNA of the CDR3: TGTGCCAGCCGCTCCCCCGGGGCAGAAGCTTTCTTT.

At least ten counts were recorded for this clonotype. This chain connects TRBV28 to TRBJ2-4; TRBD1 matches at 9 bases. Germline V gene sequence: CDR1 MDHEN, CDR2 SYDVKM. This CDR3 is 16 amino acids long. The V segment lost 6 bases and the J segment 0 bases; nucleotides outside the gene matches: 6. CDR3 in DNA: TGTGCCAGCAGCGGGGACAGGGCAATAGCCAAAAACATTCAGTACTTC. Translation gives CASSGDRAIAKNIQYF.

As to this clonotype: A read error is possible here, since a much larger clone lies one base away. The CDR3 DNA is TGTGCCAGCAGCCAGGGCGGGCTGAACGAGCAGTACTTC. This sequence encodes CASSQGGLNEQYF. The V call is TRBV4-2, the J call TRBJ2-7; perhaps TRBD2 as D (5 bases). The CDR3 covers 13 residues. V lost 3 bases to trimming and J lost 5 bases, with 11 bases between them. Germline CDR1 is LGHNA and CDR2 is YNFKEQ.

Comment on this clonotype: A much larger clone differs from this one at a single base, so this may be a read error. This rearrangement joins TRBV7-2 to TRBJ1-5, with a possible D match to TRBD1 (5 bases). Trimming cost V 1 base and J 4 bases, with 17 bases left between them. Germline V gene lookup returns CDR1 SGHTA and CDR2 FQGNSA. The CDR3 contains 17 residues. The CDR3 region is CASSLVGFFGGNQPQHF. The CDR3 DNA reads TGTGCCAGCAGCTTAGTGGGTTTTTTCGGGGGAAATCAGCCCCAGCATTTT.

CDR3 in DNA: TGTGCCAGCTCAGAGCCGAATGAAAAACTGTTTTTT. Protein product: CASSEPNEKLFF. The chain joins TRBV12-3 or TRBV12-4 to TRBJ1-4; D gene unclear. The CDR3 length is 12 residues. Trimming stripped 8 bases from V and 5 bases from J, with 9 bases between.

To note about this clonotype: This may arise from a read error, as a much more abundant clone is one base away. The chain combines TRBV7-9 with TRBJ2-7; no definite D call. V was shortened by 3 bases and J by 5 bases, with 14 bases between the two germline ends. CDR3 length: 14 residues. From germline, CDR1 is SEHNR and CDR2 FQNEAQ (reference sequence). The CDR3 coding sequence is TGTGCCAGCAGCTTCCTCAGCGAGTCCGACGAGCAGTACTTC. As protein: CASSFLSESDEQYF. Full variable domain (remainder filled in from reference TRBV7-9 and TRBJ2-7): DTGVSQNPRHKITKRGQNVTFRCDPISEHNRLYWYRQTLGQGPEFLTYFQNEAQLEKSRLLSDRFSAERPKGSFSTLEIQRTEQGDSAMYLCASSFLSESDEQYFGPGTRLTVT.

The chain employs TRBV10-2 and TRBJ2-3; 8 bases line up with TRBD2. The CDR3 sequence is 15 residues long. CDR1 is WSHSY and CDR2 is SAAADI in the germline V gene. With 6 bases clipped from V and 7 bases from J, the junction kept 12 bases outside the gene matches. The CDR3: CASSGAQREMYTQYF. CDR3 bases: TGCGCCAGCAGCGGGGCCCAGCGGGAGATGTATACGCAGTATTTT.

This clonotype was observed a handful of times. This sequence joins TRBV29-1 and TRBJ1-2; perhaps TRBD1 as D (5 bases). Trimming left V 0 bases short and J 7 bases short, with 12 bases between. Germline V gene lookup returns CDR1 SQVTM and CDR2 ANQGSEA. The CDR3 length is 13 residues. The CDR3 reads CSVEEDSGGGYTF. In DNA, the CDR3 is TGCAGCGTTGAAGAAGACAGTGGAGGTGGCTACACCTTC.

Worth noting for this clonotype: Since a much larger clone is just one base distant, this may be a read error. The chain employs TRBV9 and TRBJ2-7, with D perhaps TRBD2 (5 bases). CDR1 SGDLS and CDR2 YYNGEE come from the germline V gene. With 4 bases removed from V and 0 bases from J, the gap between germline ends came to 23 bases. The CDR3 spans 18 residues. The chain's CDR3 is CASSSPRAASSRSYEQYF. The CDR3 DNA reads TGTGCCAGCAGCTCACCGAGGGCAGCTTCAAGCCGCTCCTACGAGCAGTACTTC.

The chain has TRBV29-1 and TRBJ2-1; TRBD2 matches at 9 bases. CDR1 and CDR2 (germline): SQVTM, ANQGSEA. The junction had 20 bases not matched to a gene; V was cut back by 7 bases and J by 7 bases. The CDR3 consists of 17 residues. The CDR3 loop reads CSARGLAGKVVKNEQFF. The CDR3 nucleotides read TGCAGCGCACGTGGGCTAGCGGGAAAGGTTGTTAAGAATGAGCAGTTCTTC.

This clonotype occurred a few times. A much bigger clone sits one base away, suggesting this may be a read error. V is TRBV6-5 and J is TRBJ1-5, with D possibly matching TRBD1 (6 bases). Germline V gene lookup returns CDR1 MNHEY and CDR2 SVGAGI. CDR3 length: 15 amino acids. The germline V and J ends were trimmed by 6 bases and 2 bases, with 14 bases remaining between them. The CDR3 coding sequence is TGTGCCAGCAGCCCCAAGTCAGGGGGCAATCAGCCCCAGCATTTT. Its protein is CASSPKSGGNQPQHF.

This clonotype has a handful of counts. The rearrangement joins TRBV6-2 or TRBV6-3 to TRBJ1-5; D gene uncertain. V lost 0 bases, J lost 2 bases, and 11 bases lay in between. The V gene's germline CDR1 is MNHEY and CDR2 SVGEGT. The CDR3 sequence is 16 residues long. CDR3 protein: CASSYSANPGNQPQHF. In nucleotides, the CDR3 is TGTGCCAGCAGTTACTCTGCTAACCCGGGCAATCAGCCCCAGCATTTT.

In the case of this clonotype: One base away lies a much larger clone, so this may be a sequencing read error. This sequence joins TRBV7-9 and TRBJ1-4; a weak D match, TRBD1 (6 bases). The CDR3 is made up of 15 amino acids. The germline V gene encodes CDR1 SEHNR and CDR2 FQNEAQ (reference sequence). CDR3 nucleotides: TGTGCCAGCAGCCCCCCCGGGGGCGGCTACGAAAATCTGTTTTTT. Protein product: CASSPPGGGYENLFF.